This record covers a single TCR beta chain. Which antigen it targets is not known. Base quality data are lacking; no much larger clone is found one base away. These data come from a study of blood T cell repertoires in COVID-19 (dated by TCRdb to 2018 to 2020). About the investigation overall: Samples covering the acute and convalescent phases of COVID-19 were provided by collaborators in the United States, Italy and Spain. The material from the prospective study consisted of cDNA or gDNA derived from T cells, B-cell-depleted T cells, or PBMCs. The dataset comprised deeply sampled blood TCRbeta repertoires from subjects exposed to, actively infected with, or recovered from COVID-19. A freely available public database, intended as a resource for researchers studying the immune response to SARS-CoV-2, is where the repertoires were released. The samples were drawn from the first 160 participants of the ongoing ImmuneRACE study and from under 1,500 subjects provided by 6 global collaborators. A de-identified subject ID, COVID-19 status, age in years and sex were almost always included in the sample metadata. Where HLA class I and class II types were available, the types were taken from metadata supplied by the sample provider, not from assay-based typing.

In the germline V gene (reference sequence), CDR1 corresponds to GTSNPN and CDR2 to SVGIG. There are 14 amino acids in the CDR3, from cysteine to phenylalanine inclusive. The only DNA kept is the CDR3, 42 bases in frame from the first base. For this chain, trimming is 4 bases at the V end and 5 bases at the J end, and the number of junction bases without a gene match is 6. TCRbeta CDR3 regions were amplified from genomic DNA using the immunoSEQ Assay, a bias-controlled multiplex PCR. In the authors' own workflow: Within the assay, amplification of reference gene primers was used to estimate how many nucleated cells each sample contained. Sequence reads were collapsed and filtered to measure the absolute abundance of every unique TCRbeta CDR3 rearrangement. For each sample, productive Simpson clonality was calculated as the square root of Simpson's diversity index across productive rearrangements. As stored in TCRdb, this immuneACCESS dataset retains in-frame rearrangements with V and J assigned. A fraction of the clones does not appear; measured against another copy, unresolved V genes explain less than half of the discrepancy, and the remainder lacks a known reason. V and J calls and clone size are given by that table; D and trimming were obtained from the DNA. In this sample the table shows approximately 440,000 clones, about nine tenths of which occur a single time. The top ten hold around 0.7% of the sample.

Broader findings and caveats from the paper: The amount of clinical and demographic metadata varied by source and participant and was provided uncurated.

Participants in the prospective study were aged about 18 to 95 years, lived in 24 United States geographic areas, and enrolled through a virtual design. In the prospective study, participants were assigned to cohorts based on the clinical history participants reported in a screening survey and a study questionnaire. Recovered participants in ImmuneRACE Cohort 3 were defined by two consecutive negative NP/OP PCR tests, clearance by a healthcare professional, or resolution of symptoms. In the prospective study, whole blood, serum and a nasopharyngeal or oropharyngeal swab were collected from each participant by mobile phlebotomists. Additional blood draws and questionnaires over a 2-month period could optionally be provided by prospective study participants. Blood samples from the prospective study were shipped frozen or at room temperature prior to DNA extraction.

The sequence was collected from a woman between 18 and 29 years old who had recovered from COVID-19. The V and J segments used are TRBV30 and TRBJ1-3, and TRBD1 aligns with 9 junction nucleotides. The sample was PBMCs or T cells enriched from blood (not recorded which). The nucleotide sequence is TGTGCCTGGAAAACCGGGACAGGGAGAAACACCATATATTTT. It translates as CAWKTGTGRNTIYF.